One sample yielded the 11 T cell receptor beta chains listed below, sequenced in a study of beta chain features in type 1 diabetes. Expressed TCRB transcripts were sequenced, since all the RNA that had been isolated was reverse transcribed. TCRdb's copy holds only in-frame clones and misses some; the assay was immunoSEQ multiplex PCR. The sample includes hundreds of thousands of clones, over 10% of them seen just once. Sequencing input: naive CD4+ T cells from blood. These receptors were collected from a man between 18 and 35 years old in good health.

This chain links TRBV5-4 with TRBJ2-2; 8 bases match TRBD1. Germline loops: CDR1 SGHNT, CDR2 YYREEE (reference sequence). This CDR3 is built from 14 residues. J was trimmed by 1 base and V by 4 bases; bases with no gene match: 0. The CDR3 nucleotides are TGTGCCAGCAGCGGGACAGGGAACACCGGGGAGCTGTTTTTT. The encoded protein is CASSGTGNTGELFF.

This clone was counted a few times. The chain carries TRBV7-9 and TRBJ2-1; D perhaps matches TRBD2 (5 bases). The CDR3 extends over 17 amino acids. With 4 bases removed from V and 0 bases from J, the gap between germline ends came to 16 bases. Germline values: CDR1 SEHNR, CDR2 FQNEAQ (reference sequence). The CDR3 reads CASSYPTTGSSYNEQFF. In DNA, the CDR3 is TGTGCCAGCAGCTATCCCACCACGGGGAGCTCCTACAATGAGCAGTTCTTC.

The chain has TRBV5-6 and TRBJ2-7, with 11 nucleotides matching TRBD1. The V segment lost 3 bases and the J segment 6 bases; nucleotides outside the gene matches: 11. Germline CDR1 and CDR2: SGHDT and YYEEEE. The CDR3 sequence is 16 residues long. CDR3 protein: CASSSLGGQGAREQYF. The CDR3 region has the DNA TGTGCCAGCAGCTCACTTGGAGGACAGGGGGCGCGCGAGCAGTACTTC. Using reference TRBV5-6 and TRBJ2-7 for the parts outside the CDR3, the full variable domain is DAGVTQSPTHLIKTRGQQVTLRCSPKSGHDTVSWYQQALGQGPQFIFQYYEEEERQRGNFPDRFSGHQFPNYSSELNVNALLLGDSALYLCASSSLGGQGAREQYFGPGTRLTVT.

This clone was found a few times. The CDR3 here is CASSLRANYGYTF. The CDR3 nucleotides are TGTGCCAGCAGTTTGAGGGCTAACTATGGCTACACCTTC. The V and J genes are TRBV27 and TRBJ1-2; no clear D. The germline V gene encodes CDR1 MNHEY and CDR2 SMNVEV (reference sequence). The CDR3 is 13 residues long. Trimming left V 3 bases short and J 0 bases short, with 5 bases between.

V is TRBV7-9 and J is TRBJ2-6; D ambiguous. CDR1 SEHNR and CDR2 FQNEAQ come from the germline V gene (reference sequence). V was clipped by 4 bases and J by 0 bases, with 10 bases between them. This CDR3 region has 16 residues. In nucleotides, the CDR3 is TGTGCCAGCAGCTCCCCATACAGCTCTGGGGCCAACGTCCTGACTTTC. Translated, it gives CASSSPYSSGANVLTF.

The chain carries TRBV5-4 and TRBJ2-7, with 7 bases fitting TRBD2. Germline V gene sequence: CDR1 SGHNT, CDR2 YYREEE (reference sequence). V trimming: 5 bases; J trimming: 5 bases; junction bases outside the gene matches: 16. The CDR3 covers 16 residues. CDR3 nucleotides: TGTGCCAGCAGTAAGACTAGCTTGGGGGTTCGGAACGAGCAGTACTTC. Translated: CASSKTSLGVRNEQYF.

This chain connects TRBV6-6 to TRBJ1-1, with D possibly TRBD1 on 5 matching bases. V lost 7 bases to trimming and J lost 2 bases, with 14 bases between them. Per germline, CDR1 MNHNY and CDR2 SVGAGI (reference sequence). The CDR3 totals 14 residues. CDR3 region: CASIMPGVNTEAFF. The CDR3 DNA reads TGTGCCAGCATTATGCCGGGGGTAAACACTGAAGCTTTCTTT.

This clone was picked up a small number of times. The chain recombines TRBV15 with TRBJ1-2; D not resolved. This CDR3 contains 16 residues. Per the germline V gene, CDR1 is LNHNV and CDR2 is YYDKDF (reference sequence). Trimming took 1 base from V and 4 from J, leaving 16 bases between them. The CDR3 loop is CATSRGGSERSYGYTF. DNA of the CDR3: TGTGCCACCAGCAGAGGCGGGTCAGAACGGAGCTATGGCTACACCTTC.

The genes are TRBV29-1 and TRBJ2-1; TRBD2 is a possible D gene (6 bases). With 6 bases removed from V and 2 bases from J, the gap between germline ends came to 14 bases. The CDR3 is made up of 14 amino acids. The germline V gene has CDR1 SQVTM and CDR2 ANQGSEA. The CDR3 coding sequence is TGCAGCGTAACCGGGACTCCCACCTACAATGAGCAGTTCTTC. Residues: CSVTGTPTYNEQFF.

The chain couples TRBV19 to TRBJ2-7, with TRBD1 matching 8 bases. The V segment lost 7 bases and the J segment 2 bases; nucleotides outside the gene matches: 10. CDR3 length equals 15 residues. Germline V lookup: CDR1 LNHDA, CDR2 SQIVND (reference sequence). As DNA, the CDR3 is TGTGCCAGTAATCAAAAAGTGACAGGGGCCTACGAGCAGTACTTC. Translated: CASNQKVTGAYEQYF.

In nucleotides, the CDR3 is TGCGCCAGCAGCCAAAGCAGGACAGGGGGAAGGACTGAAGCTTTCTTT. Translated: CASSQSRTGGRTEAFF. The chain employs TRBV4-3 and TRBJ1-1, with 10 bases fitting TRBD1. Germline CDR1 and CDR2: LGHNA and YSLEER. This CDR3 has 16 residues. J was trimmed by 5 bases and V by 2 bases; bases with no gene match: 8.